This record concerns one TCR beta chain sequence. Its antigen is still unknown. 5'RACE with constant-segment primers built TCRalpha and TCRbeta cDNA libraries with UMIs. TCRdb reprocessed the 5' RACE reads via MiXCR and lists one record per CDR3 protein. The sample comprises about 250,000 distinct CDR3 sequences, 15% of which are singletons, and 2.1% rests with the top ten. V was clipped by 4 bases and J by 2 bases, with 11 bases between them. The CDR3 length is 14 residues. This sample was taken from a study of T-cell memory formation after mild COVID-19. Study summary: The study found TCR clusters largely donor specific. Study-wide results and caveats: Shrinking CD4+ clones resided mostly in CM and EM, and CD8+ ones in EMRA. Memory cells collected pre-infection included some clones that later responded, suggesting cross-reactive memory joined.

Sequencing was performed on PBMCs or a T cell subset sorted from them (not recorded which). This chain uses TRBV12-3 or TRBV12-4 with TRBJ1-2; D not certain. This sequence originates from an adult woman who had mild COVID-19 (a few samples of this study predate the infection). Cell type and time point are not known. The CDR3 protein is CASSSGRVNYGYTF. The CDR3 bases are TGTGCCAGCAGTTCCGGGAGGGTGAACTATGGCTACACCTTC.